The rows below give T cell receptor beta chains drawn from one sample of a study of technical replicates of blood from several donors. The table came from immunoSEQ multiplex PCR; TCRdb's copy has only in-frame clones and leaves some out. Among fewer than 75,000 clones listed, around 93% were seen once. The sample taken for sequencing was T cells isolated from PBMCs. Receptors were obtained from a human donor in good health. Each CDR3 is given with its conserved first and last residue. The order of the fields is J gene, CDR3 length, D gene, clone size, V gene, CDR3 protein, CDR3 DNA. D genes are given only for firm matches. Some rows mark clone size as missing; the rest say once, few, many or name a class of expanded clone.

TRBJ2-7	15	NA	NA	TRBV7-8	CASSYLGGLLYEQYF	TGTGCCAGCAGCTACCTCGGGGGGCTCCTATACGAGCAGTACTTC
TRBJ2-2	15	NA	NA	TRBV5-1	CASSLVLGNTGELFF	TGCGCCAGCAGCTTGGTTCTAGGGAACACCGGGGAGCTGTTTTTT
TRBJ2-7	14	NA	once	TRBV5-1	CASSFRGVSYEQYF	TGCGCCAGCAGCTTCCGGGGAGTATCCTACGAGCAGTACTTC
TRBJ1-2	15	NA	few	TRBV19	CASSIGGTHGYGYTF	TGTGCCAGTAGTATAGGAGGGACTCATGGCTATGGCTACACCTTC
TRBJ2-7	13	TRBD2	NA	TRBV28	CASLAGGPYEQYF	TGTGCCAGCTTAGCGGGAGGCCCCTACGAGCAGTACTTC
TRBJ1-4	15	TRBD1	NA	TRBV19	CASSTGQGAQGKLFF	TGTGCCAGTAGTACGGGACAGGGGGCGCAGGGAAAACTGTTTTTT
TRBJ2-6	16	TRBD1	NA	TRBV6-4	CASSMTGGAGANVLTF	TGTGCCAGCAGCATGACAGGGGGCGCTGGGGCCAACGTCCTGACTTTC
TRBJ2-3	12	NA	NA	TRBV5-1	CASSAETDTQYF	TGCGCCAGCAGCGCGGAGACAGATACGCAGTATTTT
TRBJ2-4	14	NA	NA	TRBV5-1	CASSLVGQANIQYF	TGCGCCAGCAGCTTGGTGGGGCAGGCGAACATTCAGTACTTC
TRBJ2-5	16	TRBD2	NA	TRBV5-1	CASTTGTSAFGETQYF	TGCGCCAGCACAACCGGGACTAGCGCCTTCGGGGAGACCCAGTACTTC
TRBJ2-1	13	NA	NA	TRBV7-2	CASSLARSNEQFF	TGTGCCAGCAGCTTAGCTCGGTCAAATGAGCAGTTCTTC
TRBJ1-3	17	NA	NA	TRBV15	CATSRDGRMYSGNTIYF	TGTGCCACCAGCAGAGATGGCAGGATGTACTCTGGAAACACCATATATTTT
TRBJ2-5	14	NA	NA	TRBV9	CASSVAKGAETQYF	TGTGCCAGCAGCGTAGCCAAAGGGGCAGAGACCCAGTACTTC